This T cell receptor beta chain appears in the sequencing data of a study of OX40 agonist ivuxolimab in advanced cancers. From germline, CDR1 is MGHRA and CDR2 YSYEKL. The CDR3 loop spans 18 amino acids. J lost 0 bases, V lost 4 bases, and 3 bases had no gene match. Autoimmune disease history or systemic immunosuppression barred patients. Produced via immunoSEQ multiplex PCR; TCRdb's table is partial and in-frame only. This sample has around 69,000 clones, with around 84% found just once. This sample comprised CD4+ or CD8+ T cells sorted from blood, obtained in a trial of the OX40 agonist ivuxolimab. The chain couples TRBV4-1 to TRBJ2-4; 16 positions agree with TRBD2. The receptor was derived from an adult with an advanced solid tumor such as melanoma, head and neck, liver or kidney cancer. CDR3 sequence: CASSPGLAGGLAKNIQYF. CDR3 nucleotides: TGCGCCAGCAGCCCGGGACTAGCGGGGGGGCTAGCCAAAAACATTCAGTACTTC.